This TCR beta chain was identified during a study of T cells in Graves' hyperthyroidism and ophthalmopathy. Regions amplified from RNA transcripts were the TCR beta CDR3 regions. The HTBI set primed first-round TCR CDR3 RT-PCR. TCRdb re-derived calls from the multiplex PCR reads in MiXCR, one entry per CDR3 protein. The sample has 350,000 to 450,000 distinct CDR3 sequences, around 14% seen once. A note on this clonotype: Its antigen is not identified.

Notes on the study in general: A 13 V-J signature model discriminated ophthalmopathy versus stable hyperthyroidism.

This TCR came from a woman aged 60-70 years with Graves' hyperthyroidism. Material: blood.

In DNA, the CDR3 is TGTGCCAGTAGCGGGAGCAAGGAGACCCAGTACTTC. Translation gives CASSGSKETQYF. The rearrangement links TRBV19 to TRBJ2-5, with D tentatively TRBD2 (6 bases). The CDR3 covers 12 residues. The V gene lost 6 bases and the J gene lost 5 bases, with 10 bases spanning the gap. Germline V gene lookup returns CDR1 LNHDA and CDR2 SQIVND (reference sequence). Full variable domain (remainder filled in from reference TRBV19 and TRBJ2-5): DGGITQSPKYLFRKEGQNVTLSCEQNLNHDAMYWYRQDPGQGLRLIYYSQIVNDFQKGDIAEGYSVSREKKESFPLTVTSAQKNPTAFYLCASSGSKETQYFGPGTRLLVL.